A selection of T cell receptor beta chains follows, all from one sample in a study of blood T cell repertoires in COVID-19. Using immunoSEQ multiplex PCR, the repertoire was profiled, and TCRdb retains in-frame clones only, with some absent. The sample has about 200,000 clones, 70% to 90% seen once. The sample comprised peripheral blood. These receptors originate from a man aged 55 to 70 with acute or convalescent COVID-19. CDR3s include the opening cysteine and the closing phenylalanine or tryptophan. A D gene is named only where the DNA matches it firmly. For some rows the clone size is stated as once, few or many, or as a class when expanded; others skip it.

>TRBJ2-1|.|.|TRBV13
CASSPHGEGYNEQFF
TGTGCCAGCAGCCCACATGGCGAGGGTTACAATGAGCAGTTCTTC
>TRBJ2-2|.|.|TRBV5-1
CASSFNTGELFF
TGCGCCAGCAGCTTCAATACCGGGGAGCTGTTTTTT
>TRBJ1-2|.|TRBD1|TRBV10-3
CAISTGTGPGYTF
TGTGCCATCAGTACCGGGACAGGGCCTGGCTACACCTTC
>TRBJ1-1|.|.|TRBV7-2
CASSNQGSGEAFF
TGTGCCAGCAGCAACCAGGGGTCGGGTGAAGCTTTCTTT
>TRBJ1-1|.|.|TRBV7-9
CASSSQQKSNTEAFF
TGTGCCAGCAGCTCCCAACAAAAGTCGAACACTGAAGCTTTCTTT
>TRBJ2-1|.|TRBD2|TRBV2
CASSDQLAGVNEQFF
TGTGCCAGCAGTGACCAACTAGCGGGCGTCAATGAGCAGTTCTTC
>TRBJ2-1|.|TRBD2|TRBV27
CASKGLAGRKSSYNEQFF
TGTGCCAGCAAAGGGCTAGCGGGTAGAAAGAGCTCCTACAATGAGCAGTTCTTC
>TRBJ2-3|.|TRBD2|TRBV6-2/TRBV6-3
CASSYLSRAGGPKDTQYF
TGTGCCAGCAGTTACTTGTCGCGGGCGGGAGGGCCGAAAGATACGCAGTATTTT
>TRBJ2-7|.|TRBD1|TRBV27
CASSFNPGQPHHF
TGTGCCAGCAGTTTCAACCCGGGACAGCCCCACCATTTC
>TRBJ1-2|.|TRBD1|TRBV12-5
CASGAADRGVYGYTF
TGTGCTAGTGGTGCCGCGGACAGGGGGGTCTATGGCTACACCTTC
>TRBJ2-4|.|.|TRBV7-9
CASYPPGELAKNIQYF
TGTGCCAGCTACCCCCCCGGGGAGCTAGCCAAAAACATTCAGTACTTC
>TRBJ2-2|.|.|TRBV9
CASSVVSGELFF
TGTGCCAGCAGCGTAGTATCCGGGGAGCTGTTTTTT
>TRBJ2-7|few|TRBD1|TRBV6-4
CASTQTRDRPNEQYF
TGTGCCAGCACCCAAACCCGGGACAGGCCCAACGAGCAGTACTTC
>TRBJ1-3|.|.|TRBV5-1
CASWAGGGGNTIYF
TGCGCCAGCTGGGCGGGCGGTGGTGGAAACACCATATATTTT
>TRBJ1-6|.|.|TRBV5-1
CASSRFGTPNNSPLHF
TGCGCCAGCAGTCGGTTTGGGACTCCGAATAATTCACCCCTCCACTTT
>TRBJ2-3|.|TRBD1|TRBV5-4
CASSQTGRADTQYF
TGTGCCAGCAGCCAGACAGGGCGGGCAGATACGCAGTATTTT
>TRBJ2-7|.|.|TRBV28
CASTRGDTYEQYF
TGTGCCAGCACCCGGGGTGACACCTACGAGCAGTACTTC
>TRBJ2-7|.|TRBD2|TRBV11-2
CASSLGPLAGGYEQYF
TGTGCCAGCAGCTTGGGTCCGCTAGCGGGAGGGTACGAGCAGTACTTC
>TRBJ1-4|.|.|TRBV2
CASTLYEKLFF
TGTGCCAGCACCCTCTACGAAAAACTGTTTTTT
>TRBJ1-4|.|TRBD1|TRBV4-1
CASSQTPGQVNEKLFF
TGCGCCAGCAGCCAAACCCCAGGACAGGTGAATGAAAAACTGTTTTTT